This T cell receptor (beta chain) appears in the sequencing data of a study of shared clonotypes between healthy human individuals (dated by TCRdb to the early 2020s). For the study in its entirety: Three men and two women, aged 18 to 49 years, made up the cohort. For each donor, CD4 naive and CD4 memory were each run on three plates, CD8 naive on two plates, and CD8 memory on one plate. To estimate repertoire size and how much clonotypes are shared between individuals, the study performed deep sequencing of blood TCR repertoires from about five healthy adults. To increase sequencing depth and limit assay-specific biases, different laboratories used diverse techniques to prepare libraries and sequence TCR repertoires. Leukapheresis yielded between about 0.9 and 8.9 billion PBMCs per donor.

Here is what the overall study found, with its caveats: Compared with non-shared clonotypes, clonotypes shared by all four sorted-subset donors had higher generation probabilities. Pairwise subsampling indicated that sequencing depth was expected to affect the degree of clonotype sharing among donors. When four donors were compared, the shared fraction of clonotypes was roughly 5% for naive CD4, approximately 3.5% for naive CD8, more than 2% for memory CD4, and 0.4% for memory CD8. Sampling was restricted to blood, and TCR repertoires in tissue are likely to differ from TCR repertoires in blood. Even with the large sequencing depth, rarefaction of the sorted-subset datasets indicated that sequencing was incomplete. Naive subsets generally had larger estimated clonotype richness than memory subsets did. Because the study included a small number of donors, the genetic and exposure-history diversity represented was limited.

Regarding this clone: The clone's antigen remains unknown. No base-level quality is on record; no much larger clone is a single base apart.

Healthy HIV-negative adults with no recently reported acute infections or vaccinations were included as donors. Every donor was a Caucasian adult residing in Nashville, Tennessee, USA. CD8 memory samples were composed of magnetically selected CD45RO+ cells combined with CCR7-negative CD45RA+ effector memory (TemRA) cells. Blood was collected by leukapheresis, and PBMCs were isolated by Ficoll-Histopaque density gradient centrifugation and then cryopreserved in liquid nitrogen vapor phase. Purity and quantity of every magnetically sorted T cell population were checked by analytical flow cytometry. From each sorted fraction, genomic DNA was isolated and quantified by UV absorbance on a Nanodrop 2000c. Using the deep immunoSEQ assay, multiplex PCR amplified TCR CDR3 regions from genomic DNA. Extracted genomic DNA from each cell subset was spread evenly across all wells of several immunoSEQ 96-well plates, with each plate serving as a replicate. Each replicate PCR for sorted subsets received 200 ng genomic DNA, equal to tens of thousands of T cell genomes. Purified libraries were quantified with a Qubit 3.0 fluorometer, sized on a Bioanalyzer 2100, and re-quantified with the KAPA Library Quantification kit. Each immunoSEQ 96-well plate was sequenced on its own single-read 150-cycle Illumina NextSeq 550 flow cell. As for the original processing: Because only junctional sequences without quality scores were contained in the immunoSEQ output, filtering matching that applied to full-length reads could not be performed. To assign V/J genes and CDR3, sequences were annotated using PyIR, a Python wrapper for IgBLAST v1.9, with IMGT germline references. Reads were removed for weak V/J assignments (E-value above 1e-6), missing CDR3, stop codons, out-of-frame junctions, or ambiguous translated residues. A V3J clonotype was defined by an identical inferred V gene, J gene, and CDR3 amino acid sequence. Percentage overlap between repertoires was calculated by dividing the number of shared unique clonotypes by the size of the smaller repertoire. Richness of each repertoire was evaluated using RTK rarefaction, the Chao1 estimator, and Recon v2.1 estimates of unobserved clonotypes. Generation probabilities for all TCRbeta clonotypes obtained by the gDNA method from a handful of donors were computed using OLGA. TCRdb retrieved this table from immuneACCESS and kept in-frame rearrangements only. Not all clones are present; in checked studies, unresolved V genes account for under half, and no reason is known for the remainder. From that table come the V and J calls and clone size; the DNA was used to work out D and trimming. This sample holds 650,000 to 700,000 clones; 90% were observed only once. Together, the top ten hold 30% to 35% of the sample.

Per the germline V gene, MGHRA is the CDR1 and YSYEKL is the CDR2. The germline V and J ends show losses of 3 bases and 3 bases respectively, and no gene match explains 10 bases of the junction. The CDR3 starts with the cysteine, ends with the phenylalanine, and has 16 residues. The CDR3 DNA has 48 bases and is translated from base 1. The receptor chain draws on TRBV4-1 and TRBJ2-7; 8 middle bases align to TRBD2. Sequenced: memory CD8+ T cells from PBMCs. Reading the label with the study, this specimen's cell subset or site is: CD45RO+ cells pooled with CCR7-negative TemRA cells. The origin of this receptor is a man aged 18 to 29 in good health. Some clones in this sample may be carry-over from other donors' samples. The encoded CDR3 is CASSQVPWAGGYEQYF. The DNA sequence is TGCGCCAGCAGCCAGGTTCCATGGGCGGGAGGCTACGAGCAGTACTTC.